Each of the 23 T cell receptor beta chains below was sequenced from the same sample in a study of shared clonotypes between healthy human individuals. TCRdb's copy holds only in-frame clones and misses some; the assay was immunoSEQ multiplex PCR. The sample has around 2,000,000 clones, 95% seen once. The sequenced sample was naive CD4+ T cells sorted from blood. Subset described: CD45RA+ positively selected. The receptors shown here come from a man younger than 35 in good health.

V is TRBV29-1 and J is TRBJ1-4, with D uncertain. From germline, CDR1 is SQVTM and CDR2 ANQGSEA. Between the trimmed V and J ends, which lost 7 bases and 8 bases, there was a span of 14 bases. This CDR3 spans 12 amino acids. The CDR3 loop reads CSGQVPGEKLFF. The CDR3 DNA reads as TGCAGCGGCCAGGTGCCCGGGGAAAAACTGTTTTTT. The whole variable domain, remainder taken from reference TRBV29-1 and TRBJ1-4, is SAVISQKPSRDICQRGTSLTIQCQVDSQVTMMFWYRQQPGQSLTLIATANQGSEATYESGFVIDKFPISRPNLTFSTLTVSNMSPEDSSIYLCSGQVPGEKLFFGSGTQLSVL.

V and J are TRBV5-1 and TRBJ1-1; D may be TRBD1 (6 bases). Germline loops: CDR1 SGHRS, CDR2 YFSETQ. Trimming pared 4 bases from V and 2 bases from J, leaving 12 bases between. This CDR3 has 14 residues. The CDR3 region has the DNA TGCGCCAGCAGCCAGAGGACAGCTAACACTGAAGCTTTCTTT. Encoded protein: CASSQRTANTEAFF.

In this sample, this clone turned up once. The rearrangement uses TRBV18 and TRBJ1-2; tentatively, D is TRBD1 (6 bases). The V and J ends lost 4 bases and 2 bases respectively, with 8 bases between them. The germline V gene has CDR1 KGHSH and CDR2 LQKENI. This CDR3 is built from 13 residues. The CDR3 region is CASSQGGNYGYTF. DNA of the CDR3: TGTGCCAGCTCACAGGGGGGGAACTATGGCTACACCTTC. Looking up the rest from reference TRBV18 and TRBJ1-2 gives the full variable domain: NAGVMQNPRHLVRRRGQEARLRCSPMKGHSHVYWYRQLPEEGLKFMVYLQKENIIDESGMPKERFSAEFPKEGPSILRIQQVVRGDSAAYFCASSQGGNYGYTFGSGTRLTVV.

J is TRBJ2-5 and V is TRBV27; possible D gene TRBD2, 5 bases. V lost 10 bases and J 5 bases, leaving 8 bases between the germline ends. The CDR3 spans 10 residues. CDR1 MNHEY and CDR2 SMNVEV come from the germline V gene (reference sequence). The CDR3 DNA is TGTGCCACCCCGGGGGAGACCCAGTACTTC. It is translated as CATPGETQYF.

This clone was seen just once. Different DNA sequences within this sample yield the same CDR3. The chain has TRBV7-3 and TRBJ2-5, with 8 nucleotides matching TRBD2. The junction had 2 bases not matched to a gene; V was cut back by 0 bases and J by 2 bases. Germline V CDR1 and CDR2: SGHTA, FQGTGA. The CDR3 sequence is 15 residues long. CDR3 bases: TGTGCCAGCAGCTTAACCAGCGGGGGTCAAGAGACCCAGTACTTC. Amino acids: CASSLTSGGQETQYF.

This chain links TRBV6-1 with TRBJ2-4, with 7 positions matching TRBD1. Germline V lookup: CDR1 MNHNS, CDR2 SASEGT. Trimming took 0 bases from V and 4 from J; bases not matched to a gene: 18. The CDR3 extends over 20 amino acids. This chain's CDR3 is CASSEALRDSRYASKNIQYF. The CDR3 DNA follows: TGTGCCAGCAGTGAAGCGCTTCGGGACAGCAGATATGCCAGTAAAAACATTCAGTACTTC.

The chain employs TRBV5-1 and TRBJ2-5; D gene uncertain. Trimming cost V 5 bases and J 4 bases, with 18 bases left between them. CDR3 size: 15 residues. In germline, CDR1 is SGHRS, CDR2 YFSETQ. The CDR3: CASSPGPPRPETQYF. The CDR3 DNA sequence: TGCGCCAGCAGTCCCGGCCCCCCGAGGCCAGAGACCCAGTACTTC.

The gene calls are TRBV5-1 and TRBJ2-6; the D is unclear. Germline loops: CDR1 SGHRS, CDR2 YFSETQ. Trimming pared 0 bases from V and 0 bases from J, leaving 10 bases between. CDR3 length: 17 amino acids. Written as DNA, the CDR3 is TGCGCCAGCAGCTTGGGTTCCACAAGCTCTGGGGCCAACGTCCTGACTTTC. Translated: CASSLGSTSSGANVLTF.

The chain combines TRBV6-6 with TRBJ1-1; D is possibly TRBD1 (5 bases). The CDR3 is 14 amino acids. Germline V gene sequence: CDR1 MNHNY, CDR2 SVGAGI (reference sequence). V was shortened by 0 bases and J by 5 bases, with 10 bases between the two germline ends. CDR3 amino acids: CASSYSAKGTEAFF. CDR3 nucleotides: TGTGCCAGCAGTTACTCCGCGAAGGGGACTGAAGCTTTCTTT.

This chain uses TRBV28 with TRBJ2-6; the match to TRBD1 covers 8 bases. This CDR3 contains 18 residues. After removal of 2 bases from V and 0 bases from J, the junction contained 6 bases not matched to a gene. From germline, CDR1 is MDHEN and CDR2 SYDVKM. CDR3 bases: TGTGCCAGCAGTTTACAGGGGGCATATTTCTCTGGGGCCAACGTCCTGACTTTC. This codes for CASSLQGAYFSGANVLTF.

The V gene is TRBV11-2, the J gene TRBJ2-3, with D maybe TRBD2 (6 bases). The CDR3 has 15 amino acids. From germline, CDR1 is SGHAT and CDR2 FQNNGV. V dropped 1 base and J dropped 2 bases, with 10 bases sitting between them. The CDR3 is CASSLGGRNTDTQYF. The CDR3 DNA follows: TGTGCCAGCAGCTTAGGAGGGAGGAACACAGATACGCAGTATTTT. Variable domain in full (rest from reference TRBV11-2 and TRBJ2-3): EAGVAQSPRYKIIEKRQSVAFWCNPISGHATLYWYQQILGQGPKLLIQFQNNGVVDDSQLPKDRFSAERLKGVDSTLKIQPAKLEDSAVYLCASSLGGRNTDTQYFGPGTRLTVL.

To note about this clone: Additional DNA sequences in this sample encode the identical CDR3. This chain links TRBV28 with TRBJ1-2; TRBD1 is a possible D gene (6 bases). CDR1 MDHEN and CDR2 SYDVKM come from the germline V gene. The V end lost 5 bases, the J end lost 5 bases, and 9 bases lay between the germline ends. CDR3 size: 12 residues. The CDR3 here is CASSLTGYGYTF. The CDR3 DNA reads TGTGCCAGCAGTCTCACAGGGTATGGCTACACCTTC.

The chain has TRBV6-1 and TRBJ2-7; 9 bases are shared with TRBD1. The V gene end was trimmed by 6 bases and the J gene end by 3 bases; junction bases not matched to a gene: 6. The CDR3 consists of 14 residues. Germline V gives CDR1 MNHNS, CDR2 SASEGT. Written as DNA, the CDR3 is TGTGCCAGCAGCGCTGGGACAGGGAACTACGAGCAGTACTTC. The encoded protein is CASSAGTGNYEQYF.

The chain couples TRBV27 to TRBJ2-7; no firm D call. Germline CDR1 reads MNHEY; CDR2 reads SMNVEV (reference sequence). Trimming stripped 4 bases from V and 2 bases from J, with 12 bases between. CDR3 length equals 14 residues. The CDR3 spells CASSSRVPTYEQYF. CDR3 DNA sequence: TGTGCCAGCAGTTCTCGGGTTCCGACCTACGAGCAGTACTTC.

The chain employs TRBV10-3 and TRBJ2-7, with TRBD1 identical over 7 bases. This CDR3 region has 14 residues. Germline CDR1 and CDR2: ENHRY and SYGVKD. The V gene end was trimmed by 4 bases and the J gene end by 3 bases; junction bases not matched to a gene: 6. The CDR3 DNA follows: TGTGCCATCAGTGGACAGGGAAATTTCTACGAGCAGTACTTC. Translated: CAISGQGNFYEQYF.

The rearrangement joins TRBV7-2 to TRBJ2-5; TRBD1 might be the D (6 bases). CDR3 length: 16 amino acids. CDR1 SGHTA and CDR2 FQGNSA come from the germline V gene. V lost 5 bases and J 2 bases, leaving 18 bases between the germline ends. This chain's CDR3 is CASSSKGQLTQETQYF. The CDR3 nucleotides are TGTGCCAGCAGCAGCAAGGGACAACTTACACAAGAGACCCAGTACTTC.

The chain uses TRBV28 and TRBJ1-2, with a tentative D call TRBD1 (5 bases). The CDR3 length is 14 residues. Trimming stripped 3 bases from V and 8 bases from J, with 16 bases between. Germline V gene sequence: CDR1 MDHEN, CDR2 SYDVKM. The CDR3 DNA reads TGTGCCAGCAGTTTTAGGACCGTGGGGGGAGGCTACACCTTC. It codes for CASSFRTVGGGYTF.

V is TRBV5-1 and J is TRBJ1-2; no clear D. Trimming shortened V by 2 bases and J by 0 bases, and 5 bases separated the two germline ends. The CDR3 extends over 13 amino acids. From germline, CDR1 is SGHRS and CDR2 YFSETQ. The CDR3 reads CASSFTTNYGYTF. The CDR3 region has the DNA TGCGCCAGCAGCTTTACAACTAACTATGGCTACACCTTC.

The CDR3 protein is CAWSVRQGVTNEKLFF. The CDR3 DNA reads TGTGCCTGGAGTGTACGACAGGGAGTAACTAATGAAAAACTGTTTTTT. V gene TRBV30 combines with J gene TRBJ1-4, with 7 positions matching TRBD1. This CDR3 is 16 amino acids long. Trimming at V came to 0 bases and at J to 1 base, leaving 5 bases not matched to a gene. Germline CDR1 and CDR2: GTSNPN and SVGIG (reference sequence).

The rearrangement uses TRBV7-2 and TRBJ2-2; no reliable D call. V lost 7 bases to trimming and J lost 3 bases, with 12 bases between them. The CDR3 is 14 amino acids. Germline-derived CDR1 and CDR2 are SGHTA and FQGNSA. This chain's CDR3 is CASTPQIHTGELFF. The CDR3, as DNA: TGTGCCAGCACCCCCCAAATACACACCGGGGAGCTGTTTTTT.

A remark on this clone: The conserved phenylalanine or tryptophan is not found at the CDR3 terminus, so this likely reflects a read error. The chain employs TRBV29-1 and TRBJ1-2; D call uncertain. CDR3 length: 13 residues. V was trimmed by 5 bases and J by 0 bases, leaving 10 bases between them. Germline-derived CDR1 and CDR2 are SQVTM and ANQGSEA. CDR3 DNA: TGCAGCGTTCAGGTCTTAGCTAACTATGGCTACACCCTC. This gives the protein CSVQVLANYGYTL.

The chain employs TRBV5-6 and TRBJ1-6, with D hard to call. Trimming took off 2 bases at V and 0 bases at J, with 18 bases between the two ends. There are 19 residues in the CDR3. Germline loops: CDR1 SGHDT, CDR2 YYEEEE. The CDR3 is CASSLSRRVGSSYNSPLHF. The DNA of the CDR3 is TGTGCCAGCAGCTTAAGTCGGAGGGTTGGGAGCTCCTATAATTCACCCCTCCACTTT.

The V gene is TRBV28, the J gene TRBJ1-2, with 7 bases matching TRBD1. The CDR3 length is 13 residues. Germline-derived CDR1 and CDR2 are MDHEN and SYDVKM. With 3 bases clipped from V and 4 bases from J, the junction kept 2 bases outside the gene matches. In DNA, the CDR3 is TGTGCCAGCAGTTTCGACAGGGTCTATGGCTACACCTTC. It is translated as CASSFDRVYGYTF.